This T cell receptor beta chain was sequenced in a study of blood T cell repertoires in COVID-19. The CDR3 contains 15 residues. Trimming left V 4 bases short and J 6 bases short, with 18 bases between. Germline V gives CDR1 SGHKS, CDR2 YYEKEE (reference sequence). Produced via immunoSEQ multiplex PCR; TCRdb's table is partial and in-frame only. The repertoire has about 240,000 clones, roughly 77% of them found once; the top ten carry around 3.4%. The V call is TRBV5-5, the J call TRBJ2-3; possibly TRBD2 for D (5 bases). The source material was peripheral blood. This TCR derives from a woman older than 75 with acute or convalescent COVID-19. The CDR3 sequence is CASSRESAYSDTQYF. As DNA, the CDR3 is TGTGCCAGCAGCCGGGAAAGCGCCTATTCGGATACGCAGTATTTT.